The T cell receptor beta chain under discussion was sequenced for a study of cytomegalovirus exposure and HLA in healthy donors. At the level of the study: Earlier, fewer than 140 million unique TCR beta sequences were recovered from around 190 million T cells by an analysis.

Germline assignment: CDR1 MNHEY and CDR2 SVGAGI. CDR3 length equals 15 residues. V was pared by 4 bases and J by 7 bases, with 12 bases of the junction left unmatched. A note on this clone: The antigen is unknown.

Points from the study as a whole: Only CMV serostatus was available as immune exposure information.

Primers: 60 Vbeta forward and 13 Jbeta reverse. Profiling relied on immunoSEQ multiplex PCR, and the TCRdb table lists in-frame clones only, not all of them. This sample has 150,000 or so clones, with 60% to 80% found just once. This receptor was identified in a young man in good health and CMV-seropositive. Material for sequencing was PBMCs. The chain couples TRBV6-5 to TRBJ1-2; 7 bases agree with TRBD1. The DNA for the CDR3 is TGTGCCAGCAGTTCGTACTCCAAAACAGGGGCTGGCTACACCTTC. Translating gives CASSSYSKTGAGYTF.